Shown below are 17 T cell receptor beta chains from a single sample sequenced in a study of beta chain features in type 1 diabetes. As every portion of the isolated RNA was reverse transcribed, the sequencing read expressed TCRB transcripts. The repertoire was sequenced with immunoSEQ multiplex PCR; TCRdb's copy has only in-frame clones and lacks some. Counted here are about 13,000 clones, 35% to 55% occurring once; the ten biggest clones make up around 0.96%. The sequencing sample was made of stem cell memory CD4+ T cells from blood. The origin of the receptors is a man younger than 35 in good health.

J is TRBJ2-5 and V is TRBV5-1; 11 bases are a match to TRBD2. Per germline, CDR1 SGHRS and CDR2 YFSETQ. Trimming cost V 6 bases and J 1 base; bases outside gene matches: 5. This CDR3 region has 15 residues. CDR3 in DNA: TGCGCCAGCACCAAACTAGCGGGGGCCCAAGAGACCCAGTACTTC. As protein: CASTKLAGAQETQYF.

This clone occurred a few times. The V gene is TRBV5-1, the J gene TRBJ2-1; D is undetermined. In germline, CDR1 is SGHRS, CDR2 YFSETQ. Trimming cost V 0 bases and J 10 bases, with 11 bases left between them. This CDR3 region has 13 residues. CDR3 DNA: TGCGCCAGCAGCTTGGAGGTCGCAGGAGAGCAGTTCTTC. Protein product: CASSLEVAGEQFF.

The rearrangement links TRBV4-2 to TRBJ1-3; D is unresolved. Trimming shortened V by 0 bases and J by 0 bases, and 9 bases separated the two germline ends. CDR1 is LGHNA and CDR2 is YNFKEQ in the germline V gene. The CDR3 is 16 amino acids. The CDR3 sequence is CASSQDRGRSGNTIYF. For the CDR3, the DNA is TGTGCCAGCAGCCAAGATCGGGGTCGCTCTGGAAACACCATATATTTT.

The chain joins TRBV29-1 to TRBJ2-5, with D possibly TRBD2 on 5 matching bases. Germline V gene sequence: CDR1 SQVTM, CDR2 ANQGSEA. The CDR3 spans 12 residues. Trimming cost V 7 bases and J 4 bases, with 13 bases left between them. CDR3 amino acids: CSAKRVLETQYF. CDR3 DNA sequence: TGCAGCGCGAAGAGGGTTTTAGAGACCCAGTACTTC.

This clone was observed a handful of times. The V gene is TRBV7-9, the J gene TRBJ1-5; 7 positions agree with TRBD1. V gave up 5 bases and J gave up 4 bases; unmatched junction bases: 5. There are 14 residues in the CDR3. The germline gives CDR1 SEHNR, CDR2 FQNEAQ (reference sequence). The CDR3 coding sequence is TGTGCCAGCAGCAGGGGACAGTCAAATCAGCCCCAGCATTTT. Translating gives CASSRGQSNQPQHF.

V usage is TRBV30 and J usage is TRBJ2-7, with 11 bases matching TRBD1. Germline CDR1 is GTSNPN and CDR2 is SVGIG (reference sequence). V lost 3 bases, J lost 2 bases, and 6 bases stayed unmatched. There are 15 residues in the CDR3. The DNA of the CDR3 is TGTGCCTGGAGCTCTGGGACAGGGGGGACCTACGAGCAGTACTTC. Translation gives CAWSSGTGGTYEQYF.

This chain links TRBV7-2 with TRBJ2-5, with D uncertain. CDR1 is SGHTA, CDR2 FQGNSA, per germline. Trimming took 2 bases from V and 2 from J, leaving 9 bases between them. CDR3 length: 14 amino acids. CDR3 region: CASSLLNYQETQYF. DNA for the CDR3: TGTGCCAGCAGCTTATTGAACTATCAAGAGACCCAGTACTTC.

The sample holds a few counts of this clone. The rearrangement links TRBV7-6 to TRBJ1-3; the D is unclear. The germline gives CDR1 SGHVS, CDR2 FNYEAQ. This CDR3 spans 15 amino acids. V was trimmed by 1 base and J by 1 base, leaving 8 bases between them. As DNA, the CDR3 is TGTGCCAGCAGCTTAGTGCCCACTTCTGGAAACACCATATATTTT. Translation: CASSLVPTSGNTIYF.

This chain uses TRBV30 with TRBJ2-3; TRBD2 agrees at 9 bases. This CDR3 is 14 amino acids long. V was clipped by 4 bases and J by 1 base; unmatched bases: 3. Germline values: CDR1 GTSNPN, CDR2 SVGIG (reference sequence). CDR3: CAWNLAGGTDTQYF. Here the CDR3 DNA reads TGTGCCTGGAACTTAGCGGGGGGCACAGATACGCAGTATTTT.

The J gene is TRBJ1-4, the V gene TRBV19; no clear D. Trimming shortened V by 2 bases and J by 4 bases, and 14 bases separated the two germline ends. The CDR3 has 16 residues. Per germline, CDR1 LNHDA and CDR2 SQIVND (reference sequence). As DNA, the CDR3 is TGTGCCAGTAGTATACGAGGCAGCCGTAATAATGAAAAACTGTTTTTT. Translation gives CASSIRGSRNNEKLFF.

V and J are TRBV20-1 and TRBJ2-3; tentatively, D is TRBD2 (6 bases). V was trimmed by 7 bases and J by 9 bases, leaving 11 bases between them. This CDR3 is 10 amino acids long. The germline CDR1 and CDR2 sequences are DFQATT and SNEGSKA (reference sequence). The CDR3 sequence: CSVGAGTQYF. The CDR3 coding sequence is TGCAGTGTTGGGGCGGGGACGCAGTATTTT.

This clone was seen a few times. V usage is TRBV6-5 and J usage is TRBJ2-2; 8 bases match TRBD1. This CDR3 comprises 14 residues. Germline trimming cut 7 bases from V and 8 bases from J; bases unmatched to any gene: 9. CDR1 MNHEY and CDR2 SVGAGI come from the germline V gene. This CDR3 reads CASKKSGGGGELFF. CDR3 nucleotide sequence: TGTGCCAGCAAGAAATCAGGGGGCGGGGGGGAGCTGTTTTTT.

This clone was detected once. The genes are TRBV11-3 and TRBJ2-3; 9 nucleotides agree with TRBD2. The V gene end was trimmed by 1 base and the J gene end by 1 base; junction bases not matched to a gene: 6. The CDR3 contains 17 residues. Germline loops: CDR1 SGHNT, CDR2 YENEEA. In DNA, the CDR3 is TGTGCCAGCAGCTTAGCAGTCGCTAGCGGGGGCACAGATACGCAGTATTTT. This sequence encodes CASSLAVASGGTDTQYF.

The chain joins TRBV4-1 to TRBJ2-7, with TRBD1 matching over 11 bases. This CDR3 comprises 18 residues. Germline V gives CDR1 MGHRA, CDR2 YSYEKL. After removal of 0 bases from V and 6 bases from J, the junction contained 13 bases not matched to a gene. The CDR3 bases are TGCGCCAGCAGCCAAGATCTGGGGACAGGGGGTCGGTCTGGCGAGCAGTACTTC. Translation: CASSQDLGTGGRSGEQYF.

This clone turned up a few times. The CDR3 sequence is CATAGKGATYEQYF. CDR3 DNA: TGTGCCACCGCGGGGAAGGGGGCGACCTACGAGCAGTACTTC. The chain has TRBV19 and TRBJ2-7, with a tentative D call TRBD1 (7 bases). The CDR3 is 14 amino acids. The germline CDR1 and CDR2 sequences are LNHDA and SQIVND (reference sequence). Trimming pared 10 bases from V and 2 bases from J, leaving 18 bases between.

This sequence joins TRBV7-2 and TRBJ2-7; 11 nucleotides match TRBD2. The CDR3 covers 15 residues. Looked up from germline, CDR1 is SGHTA and CDR2 is FQGNSA. The trim removed 5 bases at V and 3 bases at J, leaving 6 bases unmatched. The CDR3 loop reads CASSPTSGDHYEQYF. DNA of the CDR3: TGTGCCAGCAGCCCGACTAGCGGGGACCACTACGAGCAGTACTTC.

The rearrangement links TRBV6-6 to TRBJ2-7; 9 bases match TRBD1. Looked up from germline, CDR1 is MNHNY and CDR2 is SVGAGI (reference sequence). The CDR3 sequence is 14 residues long. V shed 6 bases, J shed 5 bases, and the junction held 8 bases outside the gene matches. CDR3 sequence: CASSPGTGINEQYF. CDR3 sequence (DNA): TGTGCCAGCAGCCCCGGGACAGGGATAAACGAGCAGTACTTC.